Listed below are T cell receptor beta chains from one sample, sequenced in a study of T cell changes during pregnancy in multiple sclerosis. Only in-frame clones appear in the TCRdb table, and some are missing; sequencing was by immunoSEQ multiplex PCR. This sample carries tens of thousands of clones, roughly 89% of them seen once, and the ten largest clones take 5% to 6%. Source: CD8+ T cells from peripheral blood mononuclear cells, taken in the second trimester of pregnancy. The receptors derive from a female donor in good health, enrolled as a control in a pregnancy study. Each CDR3 is given with its conserved first and last residue. Each record gives: V gene, clone size, J gene, D gene, CDR3 DNA, CDR3 protein. A D gene is named only where the DNA matches it firmly. Expanded clones are given a class, and other clones once, few, many or no size at all.

>TRBV5-1|NA|TRBJ1-2|NA
TGCGCCAGCAGCTTGGACAGTCCGGTCAACTCCTATGGCTACACCTTC
CASSLDSPVNSYGYTF
>TRBV6-5|NA|TRBJ1-5|NA
TGTGCCAGCAGTTACTCGTCGGATCAGCCCCAGCATTTT
CASSYSSDQPQHF
>TRBV6-1|once|TRBJ2-7|TRBD1
TGTGCCAGCAGCCTCGGACAGGGCTCGTCCTACGAGCAGTACTTC
CASSLGQGSSYEQYF
>TRBV6-6|NA|TRBJ2-5|TRBD1
TGTGCCAGCAGCCAGGACAGGCTTGAACAAGAGACCCAGTACTTC
CASSQDRLEQETQYF
>TRBV30|few|TRBJ1-2|NA
TGTGCCTGGGGGAGGGGGGAAGGAGATGGCTACACCTTC
CAWGRGEGDGYTF
>TRBV30|NA|TRBJ2-1|NA
TGTGCCTGGAGTGGGGTAGCGTTCTTGAATGAGCAGTTCTTC
CAWSGVAFLNEQFF
>TRBV4-3|NA|TRBJ2-7|NA
TGCGCCAGCAGCCAAGAAAGGGTAGGGGGCTACGAGCAGTACTTC
CASSQERVGGYEQYF
>TRBV19|NA|TRBJ1-5|NA
TGTGCCAGTAGTCCCCACCGTAGTAGCAATCAGCCCCAGCATTTT
CASSPHRSSNQPQHF
>TRBV28|NA|TRBJ2-1|NA
TGTGCCAGCAGTTTGGTGGGGGGGCTTTACAATGAGCAGTTCTTC
CASSLVGGLYNEQFF
>TRBV5-5|NA|TRBJ2-7|NA
TGTGCCAGCAGCTTTAACTACCTACTCTCCTACGAGCAGTACTTC
CASSFNYLLSYEQYF
>TRBV29-1|NA|TRBJ2-4|NA
TGCAGCGTTGAAATTCGGGACATTCAGTACTTC
CSVEIRDIQYF
>TRBV27|NA|TRBJ2-3|NA
TGTGCCAGCAGCCACGGAGGGCTGACAGATACGCAGTATTTT
CASSHGGLTDTQYF
>TRBV5-1|NA|TRBJ2-7|TRBD2
TGCGCCAGCAGCCCGGAGGGTTCTAGCGGCGGCGAGCAGTACTTC
CASSPEGSSGGEQYF
>TRBV4-3|NA|TRBJ2-1|TRBD2
TGCGCCAGCAGCCGAGCGGGAGAGTACAATGAGCAGTTCTTC
CASSRAGEYNEQFF
>TRBV7-9|NA|TRBJ1-1|NA
TGTGCCAGCAGCCCGCCGACATTGAACACTGAAGCTTTCTTT
CASSPPTLNTEAFF
>TRBV9|once|TRBJ1-2|TRBD1
TGTGCCAGCAGCGCAGCCTCAGGGGGCGGCGGCTACACCTTC
CASSAASGGGGYTF
>TRBV5-6|NA|TRBJ1-1|NA
TGTGCCAGCAGCTTTTCCTCCGAAGCTTTCTTT
CASSFSSEAFF
>TRBV19|NA|TRBJ1-2|NA
TGTGCCAGTAGCCCCCTGGACAGCTCGTCGCTGTGGATCTATGGCTACACCTTC
CASSPLDSSSLWIYGYTF
>TRBV11-2|NA|TRBJ2-7|NA
TGTGCCAGCAGCCCAAACGACAGCAGGGAGCAGTACTTC
CASSPNDSREQYF
>TRBV6-5|NA|TRBJ1-1|NA
TGTGCCAGCAGTAGCCAGGGTAAAGCTTTCTTT
CASSSQGKAFF
>TRBV5-4|NA|TRBJ1-2|NA
TGTGCCAGCAGCTCCGAACGGGTCGGACAAAACTATGGCTACACCTTC
CASSSERVGQNYGYTF
>TRBV4-2|NA|TRBJ1-2|NA
TGTGCCAGCAGCCCCCTGGGCCGGACTGACCCTAACTATGGCTACACCTTC
CASSPLGRTDPNYGYTF
>TRBV27|NA|TRBJ2-3|TRBD2
TGTGCCAGCAGTTTAAGTCTAGCGGGCACAGATACGCAGTATTTT
CASSLSLAGTDTQYF
>TRBV29-1|few|TRBJ1-1|NA
TGCAGCGTTTGGCACCCCACTGAAGCTTTCTTT
CSVWHPTEAFF
>TRBV29-1|NA|TRBJ2-3|TRBD1
TGCAGCGTTTTGGACAGGGGCGGGGCAGATACGCAGTATTTT
CSVLDRGGADTQYF
>TRBV5-1|NA|TRBJ1-5|NA
TGCGCCAGCAGCTTTTCGGGGCAGCCCCAGCATTTT
CASSFSGQPQHF
>TRBV4-1|once|TRBJ1-3|NA
TGCGCCAGCAGCCCCAGCGGCTCTGCCGGCTCTGGAAACACCATATATTTT
CASSPSGSAGSGNTIYF
>TRBV19|NA|TRBJ1-2|TRBD1
TGTGCCAGTACCTTGGGACAGCACTATGGCTACACCTTC
CASTLGQHYGYTF
>TRBV19|NA|TRBJ2-1|NA
TGTGCCAGTAATCCCTCCGCGGGCCTCTCCTACAATGAGCAGTTCTTC
CASNPSAGLSYNEQFF
>TRBV6-1|NA|TRBJ2-1|NA
TGTGCCAGCAAGAGTGGCCCGGGGCTAGCGCCTGAGCAGTTCTTC
CASKSGPGLAPEQFF
>TRBV9|NA|TRBJ2-3|TRBD2
TGTGCCAGCAGCGTAGCCCTAGCGGGGAGGGAAGATACGCAGTATTTT
CASSVALAGREDTQYF
>TRBV11-2|NA|TRBJ2-7|NA
TGTGCCAGCAGCTTGGCTGGCCGAACCTACGAGCAGTACTTC
CASSLAGRTYEQYF
>TRBV19|NA|TRBJ2-7|TRBD2
TGTGCCAGTAGTGGGACCCGGCTAGCGGGAACCTACGAGCAGTACTTC
CASSGTRLAGTYEQYF
>TRBV11-2|NA|TRBJ2-7|NA
TGTGCCAGCAGCTTAGTCCCGGGACAACCTGGCTCCTACGAGCAGTACTTC
CASSLVPGQPGSYEQYF
>TRBV9|NA|TRBJ2-3|NA
TGTGCCAGCAGCGTAGGTCGAGGGTTTCCAGATACGCAGTATTTT
CASSVGRGFPDTQYF
>TRBV7-2|few|TRBJ2-3|TRBD2
TGTGCCAGCAGCTCGACTAGCGGCCCCACAGATACGCAGTATTTT
CASSSTSGPTDTQYF
>TRBV27|NA|TRBJ2-7|TRBD2
TGTGCCAGCAGGCCTCTCGGGGGTGCTAGCGGGAGGAACGAGCAGTACTTC
CASRPLGGASGRNEQYF